Presented here are 23 T cell receptor beta chains from one specimen sequenced in a study of CD8+CD57+ T cells in acquired aplastic anemia. For sequencing, patients were chosen who had shown expansion of CD8+CD57+ cells by flow cytometry. Genomic DNA templated the TCR beta VDJ and CDR3 profiling. TCRdb reanalysed the reads using MiXCR and keeps one entry per CDR3 protein. Seen here are 200,000 to 250,000 distinct CDR3 sequences, approximately 65% observed once, and the top ten hold around 60%. Input material: sorted CD4+, CD8+, or CD8+CD57+ T cells (not recorded which) from PBMCs. The receptors stem from a human donor with aplastic anemia.

The V gene is TRBV6-1, the J gene TRBJ2-3, with 9 bases lining up with TRBD2. The trim removed 4 bases at V and 0 bases at J, leaving 2 bases unmatched. The CDR3 runs to 15 residues. From germline, CDR1 is MNHNS and CDR2 SASEGT. The DNA for the CDR3 is TGTGCCAGCAGTGGGAGCGGGGGGAGCACAGATACGCAGTATTTT. This translates into CASSGSGGSTDTQYF.

The table lists this clonotype with a count of one. One junction end does not reproduce the germline sequence, and a read error may be involved. V and J are TRBV5-5 and TRBJ1-1; possibly TRBD1 for D (5 bases). Germline V gene data show CDR1 as SGHKS and CDR2 as YYEKEE (reference sequence). CDR3 length equals 14 residues. The CDR3: CASSLDPGSTGAFF. The CDR3 DNA reads TGTGCCAGCAGCTTGGACCCAGGGAGTACTGGAGCTTTCTTT.

The DNA of the CDR3 is TGCAGTGCTAGTAGCCAGTTCAGGGGGCGGCGGTCAGAATCACCCCTCCACTTT. Translated, it gives CSASSQFRGRRSESPLHF. This rearrangement joins TRBV20-1 to TRBJ1-6; 8 bases map to TRBD1. The J segment lost 10 bases and the V segment lost 3 bases, leaving 20 bases of the junction unmatched. The CDR3 sequence is 18 residues long. CDR1 and CDR2 (germline): DFQATT, SNEGSKA (reference sequence).

As for this clonotype: The junction departs from the called germline gene at one end, perhaps through a read error. The V call is TRBV6-5, the J call TRBJ2-7, with 8 bases lining up with TRBD2. The length of the CDR3 is 14 residues. Looked up from germline, CDR1 is MNHEY and CDR2 is SVGAGI. In DNA form, the CDR3 reads TGCGCCAGCAGTGAGTATACTAGCGGCTACGAGCAGTACTTC. Translating it yields CASSEYTSGYEQYF.

The gene calls are TRBV7-9 and TRBJ2-5; 7 bases line up with TRBD2. The V gene's germline CDR1 is SEHNR and CDR2 FQNEAQ (reference sequence). The CDR3 is made up of 15 amino acids. The junction had 9 bases not matched to a gene; V was cut back by 4 bases and J by 4 bases. CDR3 sequence: CASSSEREVVETQYF. Here the CDR3 DNA reads TGTGCCAGCAGCTCAGAGCGGGAAGTGGTAGAGACCCAGTACTTC.

This clonotype has a handful of counts. The rearrangement joins TRBV9 to TRBJ1-5, with a possible D match to TRBD1 (5 bases). Germline V gene data show CDR1 as SGDLS and CDR2 as YYNGEE. V was pared by 2 bases and J by 2 bases, with 8 bases between. This CDR3 comprises 14 residues. The CDR3 DNA is TGTGCCAGCAGCGTTGGGGGAGGCAATCAGCCCCAGCATTTT. It encodes CASSVGGGNQPQHF.

This clonotype was found once. This chain joins TRBV20-1 and TRBJ1-1, with 7 bases aligning to TRBD1. CDR1 and CDR2 (germline): DFQATT, SNEGSKA (reference sequence). The CDR3 is 14 amino acids. Unmatched junction bases numbered 3, after V lost 2 bases and J lost 0 bases. The CDR3 nucleotides read TGCAGTGCTAGAATAGGACAGGTGAACACTGAAGCTTTCTTT. As protein: CSARIGQVNTEAFF.

This chain uses TRBV19 with TRBJ2-2, with 7 positions matching TRBD1. CDR1 is LNHDA and CDR2 is SQIVND in the germline V gene (reference sequence). This CDR3 region has 14 residues. With 6 bases clipped from V and 3 bases from J, the junction kept 4 bases outside the gene matches. CDR3 protein: CASRRDRDTGELFF. The CDR3 DNA reads as TGTGCCAGTAGAAGGGACAGAGACACCGGGGAGCTGTTTTTT.

A note on this clonotype: Being one base from a much bigger clone, this may be a read error. The chain couples TRBV9 to TRBJ2-3; D unclear. Trimming stripped 4 bases from V and 5 bases from J, with 11 bases between. The CDR3 loop spans 13 amino acids. CDR1 is SGDLS, CDR2 YYNGEE, per germline. The CDR3 coding sequence is TGTGCCAGCAGCCCCAAGAATGGAGATACGCAGTATTTT. Its translation: CASSPKNGDTQYF.

The chain is built from TRBV12-3 or TRBV12-4 and TRBJ1-1; 7 bases match TRBD1. With V trimmed by 3 bases and J by 5 bases, 6 bases remained unmatched. This CDR3 region has 14 residues. In DNA, the CDR3 is TGTGCCAGCAGTTTGACAGGGATAGGGACTGAAGCTTTCTTT. This encodes CASSLTGIGTEAFF.

The CDR3 loop is CASSAQLADSYNEQFF. The CDR3 DNA reads as TGTGCCAGCAGCGCCCAACTAGCGGATTCCTACAATGAGCAGTTCTTC. The V and J genes are TRBV7-9 and TRBJ2-1; TRBD2 matches 8 bases. V dropped 5 bases and J dropped 1; count of bases not matched to a gene: 7. The V gene's germline CDR1 is SEHNR and CDR2 FQNEAQ (reference sequence). The CDR3 contains 16 residues.

The chain is built from TRBV20-1 and TRBJ2-2; weak D call: TRBD1 (5 bases). The CDR3 is 12 residues long. The germline V gene encodes CDR1 DFQATT and CDR2 SNEGSKA (reference sequence). V was pared by 0 bases and J by 8 bases, with 7 bases between. The DNA for the CDR3 is TGCAGTGCTAGAGATCGGACAGGGGAGCTGTTTTTT. Its translation: CSARDRTGELFF.

This clonotype was observed a few times. The chain carries TRBV7-9 and TRBJ2-3, with D possibly matching TRBD2 (5 bases). The V gene lost 3 bases and the J gene lost 2 bases, with 12 bases spanning the gap. The CDR3 is 15 amino acids. Germline CDR1 reads SEHNR; CDR2 reads FQNEAQ (reference sequence). The CDR3: CASSFGLGLTDTQYF. In DNA form, the CDR3 reads TGTGCCAGCAGCTTCGGGCTCGGACTCACAGATACGCAGTATTTT.

The chain is built from TRBV4-3 and TRBJ2-5; TRBD1 matches 8 bases. Unmatched junction bases numbered 15, after V lost 0 bases and J lost 9 bases. The germline CDR1 and CDR2 sequences are LGHNA and YSLEER. The CDR3 is 17 amino acids. The DNA for the CDR3 is TGCGCCAGCAGCCAAGATCTATACAGGGGGAGACGAGTGGCCCAGTACTTC. This codes for CASSQDLYRGRRVAQYF.

The chain has TRBV10-2 and TRBJ1-4; no clear D gene. Per germline, CDR1 WSHSY and CDR2 SAAADI. V lost 8 bases to trimming and J lost 8 bases, with 12 bases between them. This CDR3 spans 12 amino acids. The DNA of the CDR3 is TGCGCCAGCGGGAGTAACGCCGAAAAACTGTTTTTT. It encodes CASGSNAEKLFF.

A word on this clonotype: One base away lies a much larger clone, so this may be a sequencing read error. This chain connects TRBV9 to TRBJ2-4; 8 nucleotides match TRBD1. V shed 7 bases, J shed 9 bases, and the junction held 15 bases outside the gene matches. Germline loops: CDR1 SGDLS, CDR2 YYNGEE. The CDR3 consists of 15 residues. The CDR3 sequence: CASGGVGQGAPIQYF. The DNA for the CDR3 is TGTGCCAGCGGCGGGGTCGGACAGGGCGCCCCCATTCAGTACTTC.

V and J are TRBV19 and TRBJ2-1; no clear D gene. The V gene's germline CDR1 is LNHDA and CDR2 SQIVND (reference sequence). V lost 3 bases and J lost 5, with 8 bases in between. This CDR3 region has 13 residues. CDR3 in amino acids: CASSMGLDNEQFF. CDR3 nucleotides: TGTGCCAGTAGTATGGGATTGGACAATGAGCAGTTCTTC.

This chain links TRBV20-1 with TRBJ2-2, with no clear D. V was trimmed by 6 bases and J by 6 bases, leaving 17 bases between them. Germline CDR1 is DFQATT and CDR2 is SNEGSKA (reference sequence). This CDR3 has 14 residues. The CDR3 DNA reads TGCAGTGCACCGCCCGTAGCAGCACCCGGGGAGCTGTTTTTT. It is translated as CSAPPVAAPGELFF.

This clonotype has more than one count but fewer than ten. The rearrangement joins TRBV10-3 to TRBJ2-5; D is unresolved. Germline assignment: CDR1 ENHRY and CDR2 SYGVKD. V lost 4 bases, J lost 3 bases, and 12 bases lay in between. CDR3 size: 14 residues. The CDR3 loop is CAISAENLKETQYF. CDR3 DNA sequence: TGTGCCATCAGTGCGGAGAACCTTAAAGAGACCCAGTACTTC.

The V call is TRBV24-1, the J call TRBJ2-3; TRBD2 matches at 12 bases. The ends lost 4 bases at V and 0 bases at J; junction bases unmatched: 10. The germline V gene encodes CDR1 KGHDR and CDR2 SFDVKD. The CDR3 is made up of 19 amino acids. The CDR3 is CATSDLERTSGDSTDTQYF. CDR3 DNA sequence: TGTGCCACCAGTGACCTTGAGAGGACTAGCGGGGATAGCACAGATACGCAGTATTTT.

The chain links TRBV19 to TRBJ1-6; tentatively, D is TRBD1 (5 bases). V gave up 6 bases and J gave up 7 bases, with 16 bases separating them. Germline V CDR1 and CDR2: LNHDA, SQIVND (reference sequence). The CDR3 totals 15 residues. The CDR3 bases are TGTGCCAGTAGAGATGGATGGGGCGTCAATTCACCCCTCCACTTT. This gives the protein CASRDGWGVNSPLHF.

CDR3 sequence (DNA): TGCGCCAGCAGCTTGGTCTCAGCCGACGGGGAGCAGTACTTC. As protein: CASSLVSADGEQYF. The chain employs TRBV5-1 and TRBJ2-7; D uncertain. Trimming shortened V by 0 bases and J by 7 bases, and 14 bases separated the two germline ends. This CDR3 comprises 14 residues. Germline V CDR1 and CDR2: SGHRS, YFSETQ.

The chain has TRBV20-1 and TRBJ1-5; no clear D. The CDR3 has 12 residues. The germline CDR1 and CDR2 sequences are DFQATT and SNEGSKA (reference sequence). Between the trimmed V and J ends, which lost 0 bases and 6 bases, there was a span of 6 bases. CDR3 DNA: TGCAGTGCTAGAGATGGGCCTCAGCCCCAGCATTTT. Translated, it gives CSARDGPQPQHF.